These 7 T cell receptor beta chains share one sample of origin, sequenced in a study of cytomegalovirus exposure and HLA in healthy donors. This PCR relied on a set of 60 Vbeta primers and 13 Jbeta primers. Method: immunoSEQ multiplex PCR; TCRdb's copy keeps in-frame clones and lacks some. This table holds 150,000 to 200,000 clones, 75% found once. Sequencing input: PBMCs. Receptor source: a woman aged 40 to 50 in good health and CMV-seropositive.

The chain carries TRBV6-1 and TRBJ1-1, with D possibly being TRBD1 (5 bases). Trimming removed 6 bases at V and 2 bases at J, with 10 bases between. Germline V lookup: CDR1 MNHNS, CDR2 SASEGT. The CDR3 has 13 residues. CDR3 DNA sequence: TGTGCCAGCAGGTCAGGGCCAAACACTGAAGCTTTCTTT. It translates to CASRSGPNTEAFF.

The gene calls are TRBV19 and TRBJ2-7; 8 nucleotides line up with TRBD1. This CDR3 spans 15 amino acids. Germline-derived CDR1 and CDR2 are LNHDA and SQIVND (reference sequence). V was clipped by 1 base and J by 2 bases; unmatched bases: 4. The CDR3 is CASSIVTGGTYEQYF. CDR3 DNA sequence: TGTGCCAGTAGTATAGTCACAGGGGGAACCTACGAGCAGTACTTC.

This clone has only a few counts. This sequence joins TRBV19 and TRBJ1-5; TRBD1 might be the D (5 bases). V lost 3 bases to trimming and J lost 4 bases, with 10 bases between them. The CDR3 covers 14 residues. Germline-derived CDR1 and CDR2 are LNHDA and SQIVND (reference sequence). The CDR3 nucleotides read TGTGCCAGTAGTATTCTCGGGGGAAATCAGCCCCAGCATTTT. It is translated as CASSILGGNQPQHF. Together with reference TRBV19 and TRBJ1-5, the CDR3 gives the full variable domain: DGGITQSPKYLFRKEGQNVTLSCEQNLNHDAMYWYRQDPGQGLRLIYYSQIVNDFQKGDIAEGYSVSREKKESFPLTVTSAQKNPTAFYLCASSILGGNQPQHFGDGTRLSIL.

The V and J genes are TRBV10-2 and TRBJ2-7, with D uncertain. The CDR3 is 14 residues long. The ends were cut back, 0 bases at V and 2 bases at J, with 8 bases in the middle. From germline, CDR1 is WSHSY and CDR2 SAAADI. This CDR3 reads CASSESGRTYEQYF. The CDR3 coding sequence is TGCGCCAGCAGTGAGTCTGGCCGAACCTACGAGCAGTACTTC.

This clone was observed a few times. This sequence joins TRBV5-5 and TRBJ1-1, with a possible D match to TRBD1 (6 bases). V gave up 2 bases and J gave up 1 base, with 9 bases separating them. The CDR3 runs 14 residues. CDR1 and CDR2 (germline): SGHKS, YYEKEE (reference sequence). The CDR3 bases are TGTGCCAGCAGCTTTTGGACAGCGAACACTGAAGCTTTCTTT. Its protein is CASSFWTANTEAFF. The full variable domain, completed using reference TRBV5-5 and TRBJ1-1, is DAGVTQSPTHLIKTRGQQVTLRCSPISGHKSVSWYQQVLGQGPQFIFQYYEKEERGRGNFPDRFSARQFPNYSSELNVNALLLGDSALYLCASSFWTANTEAFFGQGTRLTVV.

The rearrangement joins TRBV5-1 to TRBJ2-2; a weak D match, TRBD2 (6 bases). This CDR3 region has 14 residues. Per the germline V gene, CDR1 is SGHRS and CDR2 is YFSETQ. V shed 4 bases and J shed 6 bases, with 13 bases lying between them. CDR3 protein: CASSRGTQAGELFF. The DNA for the CDR3 is TGCGCCAGCAGCCGCGGGACTCAGGCCGGGGAGCTGTTTTTT.

The chain uses TRBV5-1 and TRBJ1-2, with TRBD1 identical over 11 bases. V shed 5 bases and J 12 bases; nucleotides not matched to a gene: 12. CDR3 length: 14 amino acids. From germline, CDR1 is SGHRS and CDR2 YFSETQ. The CDR3 spells CASSIGQGARENTF. The CDR3 coding sequence is TGCGCCAGCAGTATCGGACAGGGGGCGCGGGAAAACACCTTC.